The 26 T cell receptor beta chains in this list originate from one sample, sequenced in a study of blood T cell repertoires in COVID-19. This table comes from immunoSEQ multiplex PCR, and its TCRdb copy is limited to in-frame clones, with some not included. Here the sample spans a few hundred thousand clones, about 82% being singletons. Sequenced sample: peripheral blood. These receptors came from a man older than 75 with acute or convalescent COVID-19.

This clone was detected only once. This chain connects TRBV5-1 to TRBJ2-1, with TRBD1 matching 9 bases. After removal of 4 bases from V and 0 bases from J, the junction contained 2 bases not matched to a gene. The CDR3 has 15 amino acids. Germline V gene sequence: CDR1 SGHRS, CDR2 YFSETQ. Here the CDR3 DNA reads TGCGCCAGCAGCCCGACAGGGGGCTCCTACAATGAGCAGTTCTTC. Protein sequence: CASSPTGGSYNEQFF.

The genes are TRBV19 and TRBJ2-6; 8 bases are shared with TRBD1. Trimming took 6 bases from V and 2 from J; bases not matched to a gene: 0. The germline V gene encodes CDR1 LNHDA and CDR2 SQIVND (reference sequence). The CDR3 sequence is 14 residues long. The CDR3 DNA follows: TGTGCCAGTAGGACAGGGGCTGGGGCCAACGTCCTGACTTTC. Its translation: CASRTGAGANVLTF.

The chain employs TRBV7-2 and TRBJ2-5; 12 bases line up with TRBD2. V gave up 5 bases and J gave up 5 bases; unmatched junction bases: 12. CDR1 is SGHTA and CDR2 is FQGNSA in the germline V gene. The CDR3 loop spans 17 amino acids. The CDR3 DNA follows: TGTGCCAGCAGCCCTCCTGGACTAGCGGGGAATCTGGAGACCCAGTACTTC. This translates into CASSPPGLAGNLETQYF.

V usage is TRBV5-5 and J usage is TRBJ1-5; tentative D call: TRBD1 (5 bases). Germline values: CDR1 SGHKS, CDR2 YYEKEE (reference sequence). V was cut by 0 bases and J by 6 bases, with 13 bases left in between. The CDR3 loop spans 15 amino acids. The CDR3 is CASSLEGWHLQPQHF. As DNA, the CDR3 is TGTGCCAGCAGCTTGGAGGGGTGGCACCTTCAGCCCCAGCATTTT.

The CDR3 region is CASSIFLGDTGELFF. CDR3 coding DNA: TGTGCCAGTAGTATTTTCCTGGGAGACACCGGGGAGCTGTTTTTT. J is TRBJ2-2 and V is TRBV19; the D gene is possibly TRBD2 (5 bases). The germline V and J ends were trimmed by 3 bases and 3 bases, with 11 bases remaining between them. The CDR3 length is 15 residues. In germline, CDR1 is LNHDA, CDR2 SQIVND (reference sequence).

This clone was seen once. The V call is TRBV29-1, the J call TRBJ2-3; TRBD2 aligns across 13 bases. The germline gives CDR1 SQVTM, CDR2 ANQGSEA. There are 17 residues in the CDR3. V gave up 3 bases and J gave up 1 base; unmatched junction bases: 7. The CDR3 region is CSVDTSGRALRTDTQYF. The CDR3, as DNA: TGCAGCGTTGATACTAGCGGGAGGGCCCTCCGCACAGATACGCAGTATTTT.

The gene calls are TRBV19 and TRBJ1-6; TRBD1 aligns across 7 bases. The V gene end was trimmed by 5 bases and the J gene end by 13 bases; junction bases not matched to a gene: 29. The CDR3 consists of 20 residues. Germline loops: CDR1 LNHDA, CDR2 SQIVND (reference sequence). In DNA form, the CDR3 reads TGTGCCAGTAGTCTATCCGACCGGACAGGACAGCCAATCTCCTATCATCCCCTCCACTTT. It encodes CASSLSDRTGQPISYHPLHF.

Only one count was recorded for this clone. The chain employs TRBV9 and TRBJ2-3; D ambiguous. Trimming cost V 0 bases and J 11 bases, with 16 bases left between them. This CDR3 is 14 amino acids long. Germline assignment: CDR1 SGDLS and CDR2 YYNGEE. This CDR3 reads CASSVGGAESMQYF. The CDR3 region has the DNA TGTGCCAGCAGCGTAGGAGGAGCCGAGTCGATGCAGTATTTT. Using reference TRBV9 and TRBJ2-3 for the parts outside the CDR3, the full variable domain is DSGVTQTPKHLITATGQRVTLRCSPRSGDLSVYWYQQSLDQGLQFLIQYYNGEERAKGNILERFSAQQFPDLHSELNLSSLELGDSALYFCASSVGGAESMQYFGPGTRLTVL.

In this sample, this clone turned up once. The chain carries TRBV6-6 and TRBJ2-7; 7 nucleotides agree with TRBD1. Losses at the gene ends were 2 bases for V and 6 bases for J; bases not matched to a gene: 7. The CDR3 is 14 amino acids. Per germline, CDR1 MNHNY and CDR2 SVGAGI (reference sequence). CDR3 protein: CASSYTQGVGEQYF. Written as DNA, the CDR3 is TGTGCCAGCAGTTACACCCAGGGGGTGGGCGAGCAGTACTTC.

This chain joins TRBV28 and TRBJ2-2; 11 bases are shared with TRBD1. The germline V gene encodes CDR1 MDHEN and CDR2 SYDVKM. V lost 1 base to trimming and J lost 6 bases; unmatched junction nucleotides: 4. This CDR3 has 16 amino acids. CDR3 region: CASSLFGTGGSGELFF. DNA for the CDR3: TGTGCCAGCAGTTTATTCGGGACAGGGGGGTCCGGGGAGCTGTTTTTT.

The chain links TRBV5-6 to TRBJ2-7; 11 nucleotides agree with TRBD1. The CDR3 has 15 residues. After removal of 4 bases from V and 7 bases from J, the junction contained 10 bases not matched to a gene. Germline V lookup: CDR1 SGHDT, CDR2 YYEEEE. CDR3 sequence (DNA): TGTGCCAGCAGCACCGGGGACAGGGGGTATCGGGAGCAGTACTTC. Encoded protein: CASSTGDRGYREQYF.

CDR3 protein: CASSFGTVTGNTIYF. In DNA, the CDR3 is TGTGCCAGCAGCTTCGGGACAGTTACTGGAAACACCATATATTTT. V gene TRBV5-6 combines with J gene TRBJ1-3; 7 nucleotides match TRBD1. CDR1 is SGHDT, CDR2 YYEEEE, per germline. The CDR3 has 15 amino acids. V was pared by 2 bases and J by 2 bases, with 4 bases of the junction left unmatched.

V usage is TRBV7-2 and J usage is TRBJ1-4; D possibly corresponds to TRBD1 (5 bases). V lost 5 bases and J lost 7, with 17 bases in between. The CDR3 length is 15 residues. CDR1 is SGHTA, CDR2 FQGNSA, per germline. Here the CDR3 reads CASSPPGGRGEKLFF. DNA of the CDR3: TGTGCCAGCAGCCCGCCCGGGGGTCGTGGTGAAAAACTGTTTTTT.

This clone has just a few counts. The chain has TRBV28 and TRBJ2-1; perhaps TRBD2 as D (6 bases). CDR3 size: 16 residues. Germline values: CDR1 MDHEN, CDR2 SYDVKM. Trimming left V 6 bases short and J 6 bases short, with 21 bases between. The CDR3 DNA reads as TGTGCCAGCAGAAAGTGGGGCGGGACCATCGGCAATGAGCAGTTCTTC. Translated, it gives CASRKWGGTIGNEQFF.

CDR3 sequence reads: CASSFPSRGNEQFF. Here the CDR3 DNA reads TGTGCCAGCAGTTTCCCCTCCCGGGGCAATGAGCAGTTCTTC. The J gene is TRBJ2-1, the V gene TRBV28, with D tentatively TRBD2 (5 bases). V lost 3 bases, J lost 6 bases, and 12 bases lay in between. This CDR3 is 14 amino acids long. Germline V gives CDR1 MDHEN, CDR2 SYDVKM. Full variable domain (remainder filled in from reference TRBV28 and TRBJ2-1): DVKVTQSSRYLVKRTGEKVFLECVQDMDHENMFWYRQDPGLGLRLIYFSYDVKMKEKGDIPEGYSVSREKKERFSLILESASTNQTSMYLCASSFPSRGNEQFFGPGTRLTVL.

This clone has more than one count but fewer than ten. The chain combines TRBV4-3 with TRBJ1-2, with D tentatively TRBD1 (5 bases). CDR3 length: 15 residues. V was clipped by 4 bases and J by 8 bases, with 20 bases between them. Germline V gene data show CDR1 as LGHNA and CDR2 as YSLEER. The DNA for the CDR3 is TGCGCCAGCAGCCCGGGGGAGGGGCGAGGTATGGGCTACACCTTC. It is translated as CASSPGEGRGMGYTF.

This clone came up once. One end of the junction varies from germline; a read error may be responsible. J is TRBJ2-2 and V is TRBV7-7, with 11 nucleotides matching TRBD1. This CDR3 region has 15 residues. CDR1 and CDR2 (germline): SSHAT, FNYEAQ (reference sequence). CDR3 sequence: CASSPGTGGTGELFF. The CDR3 DNA sequence: TGTGCTAGCAGCCCCGGGACAGGGGGGACCGGGGAGCTGTTTTTT.

The chain has TRBV2 and TRBJ1-4, with a possible D match to TRBD1 (5 bases). V dropped 10 bases and J dropped 10 bases, with 16 bases sitting between them. CDR1 SNHLY and CDR2 FYNNEI come from the germline V gene. The CDR3 totals 12 residues. Here the CDR3 reads CATNGGTAKLFF. DNA for the CDR3: TGTGCCACCAACGGGGGAACGGCAAAACTGTTTTTT.

The count of this clone is one. The J gene is TRBJ1-5, the V gene TRBV29-1, with D perhaps matching TRBD1 (6 bases). CDR3 length: 14 residues. Germline V gives CDR1 SQVTM, CDR2 ANQGSEA. V was shortened by 7 bases and J by 7 bases, with 20 bases between the two germline ends. This CDR3 reads CSALEGGGGQPQHF. The CDR3, as DNA: TGCAGCGCCCTCGAGGGAGGGGGAGGACAGCCCCAGCATTTT.

In its sample, this clone was seen a few times. This sequence joins TRBV19 and TRBJ1-4; D perhaps matches TRBD1 (5 bases). Trimming cost V 5 bases and J 8 bases, with 15 bases left between them. CDR3 size: 14 residues. Germline V gene lookup returns CDR1 LNHDA and CDR2 SQIVND (reference sequence). The CDR3 loop is CASSRGAGVEKLFF. The CDR3 DNA follows: TGTGCCAGTAGTCGTGGGGCGGGAGTGGAAAAACTGTTTTTT.

The DNA for the CDR3 is TGTGCCAGTACCCCAGGGGGCGTCTCTGGAAACACCATATATTTT. Translation: CASTPGGVSGNTIYF. This chain links TRBV19 with TRBJ1-3; 8 nucleotides line up with TRBD1. The CDR3 runs to 15 residues. V gave up 7 bases and J gave up 0 bases; unmatched junction bases: 5. The V gene's germline CDR1 is LNHDA and CDR2 SQIVND (reference sequence).

The rearrangement uses TRBV5-1 and TRBJ1-3, with TRBD1 identical over 10 bases. J was trimmed by 1 base and V by 1 base; bases with no gene match: 11. This CDR3 region has 19 residues. Looked up from germline, CDR1 is SGHRS and CDR2 is YFSETQ. The CDR3 protein is CASSLTPDKGQGSGNTIYF. The CDR3 DNA sequence: TGCGCCAGCAGCTTGACGCCCGACAAGGGACAGGGGTCTGGAAACACCATATATTTT. Drawing the rest from reference TRBV5-1 and TRBJ1-3, the complete variable domain is KAGVTQTPRYLIKTRGQQVTLSCSPISGHRSVSWYQQTPGQGLQFLFEYFSETQRNKGNFPGRFSGRQFSNSRSEMNVSTLELGDSALYLCASSLTPDKGQGSGNTIYFGEGSWLTVV.

The chain employs TRBV6-5 and TRBJ2-7; 8 bases line up with TRBD1. The germline gives CDR1 MNHEY, CDR2 SVGAGI. V trimming: 0 bases; J trimming: 2 bases; junction bases outside the gene matches: 3. CDR3 length: 15 residues. DNA of the CDR3: TGTGCCAGCAGTTACTCGACAGGGGAGACCTACGAGCAGTACTTC. Translation gives CASSYSTGETYEQYF.

The CDR3 nucleotides are TGTGCCAGCGGCGCGACAGGGGGCGGAAACACCATATATTTT. Protein: CASGATGGGNTIYF. The chain is built from TRBV6-5 and TRBJ1-3, with TRBD1 matching over 10 bases. V was pared by 8 bases and J by 4 bases, with 5 bases of the junction left unmatched. CDR1 is MNHEY and CDR2 is SVGAGI in the germline V gene. The CDR3 is made up of 14 amino acids.

This sequence joins TRBV7-2 and TRBJ2-7; perhaps TRBD1 as D (6 bases). The CDR3 sequence is 13 residues long. Germline values: CDR1 SGHTA, CDR2 FQGNSA. V lost 2 bases to trimming and J lost 3 bases, with 8 bases between them. CDR3 coding DNA: TGTGCCAGCAGCTTAAACAGGGACTACGAGCAGTACTTC. Translating it yields CASSLNRDYEQYF.

J is TRBJ1-5 and V is TRBV18; 8 bases align to TRBD1. This CDR3 spans 14 amino acids. Germline assignment: CDR1 KGHSH and CDR2 LQKENI. V shed 5 bases, J shed 6 bases, and the junction held 6 bases outside the gene matches. The CDR3 region has the DNA TGTGCCAGCTCATCCGGACAGGGCATTCAGCCCCAGCATTTT. This gives the protein CASSSGQGIQPQHF.